This TCR beta chain was captured by sequencing in a study of molecular identifiers for immune sequencing clone quantification. Turning to the study itself: Replicate RNA came from 20,000 or 100,000 naive CD8 cells and was split five ways, and four parts were sequenced. Whole-study findings and limits: For highly expanded clones, sizes could be underestimated when identical TCR molecules share a barcode. Naive cells had under 1% of molecules in clones above 20 RNA copies, effectors over 99%.

Sorted naive CD8 T cells were those defined as CD8+CD4-CCR7+CD45RA+. J gave up 3 bases and V 5 bases, and 2 bases lay outside the gene matches. CDR1 is MNHEY, CDR2 SVGEGT, per germline. The CDR3 loop spans 14 amino acids. This clonotype came up many times. Its antigen is unknown. One entry per CDR3 protein, called by TCRdb with MiXCR from the PCR reads. Found here are a few hundred thousand distinct CDR3 sequences, roughly a quarter of them singletons; the top ten hold around 0.76%. This receptor was taken from a human donor in good health. Some libraries in this study had Jurkat cell RNA spiked in. The sample taken for sequencing was naive CD8+ T cells from blood, with Jurkat cell RNA spiked in. Subset of the sample: FACS-sorted CD8+CD4-CCR7+CD45RA+ naive T cells. The genes are TRBV6-2 or TRBV6-3 and TRBJ2-7; 12 nucleotides match TRBD2. In DNA form, the CDR3 reads TGTGCCAGCAGTGAACTAGCGGGGGGCTACGAGCAGTACTTC. Protein product: CASSELAGGYEQYF.